Below are 11 T cell receptor beta chains sequenced from a single sample in a study of cytomegalovirus exposure and HLA in healthy donors. PCR involved 60 Vbeta and 13 Jbeta primers. Using immunoSEQ multiplex PCR, the repertoire was profiled, and TCRdb retains in-frame clones only, with some absent. The data show 210,000 or so clones, approximately 82% seen once. Sequenced input: PBMCs. Every receptor here comes from a woman aged 40 to 50 in good health and CMV-seronegative.

The chain is built from TRBV7-2 and TRBJ2-1, with D unclear. Trimming removed 6 bases at V and 7 bases at J, with 19 bases between. This CDR3 is built from 15 residues. Germline values: CDR1 SGHTA, CDR2 FQGNSA. The CDR3 region has the DNA TGTGCCAGCAGGTCAGTAACAGAACCAGAGAATGAGCAGTTCTTC. This sequence encodes CASRSVTEPENEQFF.

The gene calls are TRBV14 and TRBJ1-1, with 7 bases lining up with TRBD1. The V segment lost 1 base and the J segment 5 bases; nucleotides outside the gene matches: 10. The CDR3 spans 16 residues. In germline, CDR1 is SGHDN, CDR2 FVKESK. The CDR3 DNA is TGTGCCAGCAGCCAAGTGGCAGGGGGATTCGGAACTGAAGCTTTCTTT. Translated, it gives CASSQVAGGFGTEAFF.

This chain joins TRBV4-1 and TRBJ1-1; 7 bases fit TRBD1. V shed 0 bases and J 2 bases; nucleotides not matched to a gene: 3. Germline V gene lookup returns CDR1 MGHRA and CDR2 YSYEKL. This CDR3 is built from 15 residues. The CDR3 region is CASSQEPGGNTEAFF. CDR3 DNA: TGCGCCAGCAGCCAAGAACCAGGGGGTAACACTGAAGCTTTCTTT.

This sequence joins TRBV19 and TRBJ2-1; D might be TRBD2 (6 bases). The germline V and J ends were trimmed by 7 bases and 7 bases, with 17 bases remaining between them. The CDR3 is made up of 14 amino acids. Germline CDR1 and CDR2: LNHDA and SQIVND (reference sequence). CDR3 coding DNA: TGTGCCAGTACACCGGGGGTGAGTAGAAATGAGCAGTTCTTC. It encodes CASTPGVSRNEQFF.

This chain uses TRBV5-1 with TRBJ1-2; 8 bases map to TRBD1. J was trimmed by 2 bases and V by 4 bases; bases with no gene match: 10. The germline V gene encodes CDR1 SGHRS and CDR2 YFSETQ. The CDR3 is made up of 16 amino acids. The CDR3 nucleotides read TGCGCCAGCAGCCCGTTAGGACAGGGCCTGAACTATGGCTACACCTTC. Protein: CASSPLGQGLNYGYTF.

The rearrangement joins TRBV19 to TRBJ1-1; 8 positions agree with TRBD1. CDR3 length equals 15 residues. With V trimmed by 6 bases and J by 11 bases, 17 bases remained unmatched. Germline CDR1 reads LNHDA; CDR2 reads SQIVND (reference sequence). The CDR3 nucleotides read TGTGCCAGTAGGTCTAGATCCGGGACAGGCCACGTTGCTTTCTTT. Amino acids: CASRSRSGTGHVAFF.

V is TRBV6-6 and J is TRBJ2-7; TRBD2 aligns across 8 bases. The CDR3 length is 13 residues. Germline assignment: CDR1 MNHNY and CDR2 SVGAGI (reference sequence). Trimming took 11 bases from V and 0 from J; bases not matched to a gene: 6. The CDR3 DNA is TGTGCCGGCGGCGGGGGGAACTCCTACGAGCAGTACTTC. It codes for CAGGGGNSYEQYF.

This clone was recorded once. V gene TRBV6-1 combines with J gene TRBJ1-1, with D unclear. V gave up 6 bases and J gave up 2 bases, with 7 bases separating them. CDR3 length: 12 residues. Germline V gives CDR1 MNHNS, CDR2 SASEGT. CDR3 coding DNA: TGTGCCAGCAGGGGCCCCAACACTGAAGCTTTCTTT. Protein: CASRGPNTEAFF.

CDR3 sequence: CASSLTASGAYNEQFF. CDR3 in DNA: TGTGCCAGCAGCTTAACGGCTAGCGGGGCCTACAATGAGCAGTTCTTC. This chain links TRBV7-3 with TRBJ2-1, with TRBD2 matching 9 bases. V trimming: 0 bases; J trimming: 2 bases; junction bases outside the gene matches: 2. Germline V CDR1 and CDR2: SGHTA, FQGTGA. This CDR3 region has 16 residues.

The V and J genes are TRBV10-3 and TRBJ1-2; 7 nucleotides agree with TRBD1. This CDR3 is 14 amino acids long. V was pared by 0 bases and J by 4 bases, with 2 bases of the junction left unmatched. Germline values: CDR1 ENHRY, CDR2 SYGVKD. The CDR3 sequence: CAISESGGLYGYTF. Written as DNA, the CDR3 is TGTGCCATCAGTGAGTCAGGGGGCCTCTATGGCTACACCTTC.

The V gene is TRBV7-9, the J gene TRBJ2-7; 9 positions agree with TRBD1. V was pared by 2 bases and J by 6 bases, with 14 bases of the junction left unmatched. The CDR3 is 17 amino acids. Germline V lookup: CDR1 SEHNR, CDR2 FQNEAQ (reference sequence). CDR3 nucleotide sequence: TGTGCCAGCAGCTTACTAGGGGGGACAGGGCATTTCGGCGAGCAGTACTTC. Translation: CASSLLGGTGHFGEQYF.